The 12 T cell receptor beta chains below come from one sample, sequenced in a study of blood T cell repertoires in COVID-19. Sequenced by immunoSEQ multiplex PCR; TCRdb stores in-frame clones only, minus some. This table has some 120,000 clones, around four fifths appearing once. Sequenced material: peripheral blood. The receptors were gathered from a human donor in a cohort sampled during active COVID-19.

CDR3 coding DNA: TGTGCCAGCAGCCTTTGGGCGGAGGAGCCCCAGCATTTT. Translated, it gives CASSLWAEEPQHF. This sequence joins TRBV5-5 and TRBJ1-5; unclear D gene. Germline assignment: CDR1 SGHKS and CDR2 YYEKEE (reference sequence). CDR3 length equals 13 residues. The germline V and J ends were trimmed by 4 bases and 8 bases, with 13 bases remaining between them. The full variable domain, in which reference TRBV5-5 and TRBJ1-5 provide the parts outside the CDR3, is DAGVTQSPTHLIKTRGQQVTLRCSPISGHKSVSWYQQVLGQGPQFIFQYYEKEERGRGNFPDRFSARQFPNYSSELNVNALLLGDSALYLCASSLWAEEPQHFGDGTRLSIL.

This rearrangement joins TRBV5-1 to TRBJ1-2, with D perhaps matching TRBD1 (6 bases). Trimming left V 1 base short and J 4 bases short, with 11 bases between. This CDR3 contains 14 residues. The germline gives CDR1 SGHRS, CDR2 YFSETQ. The CDR3 bases are TGCGCCAGCAGCTTGTCCGGACAGAGCTATGGCTACACCTTC. This codes for CASSLSGQSYGYTF. The whole variable domain, filled in from reference TRBV5-1 and TRBJ1-2, reads KAGVTQTPRYLIKTRGQQVTLSCSPISGHRSVSWYQQTPGQGLQFLFEYFSETQRNKGNFPGRFSGRQFSNSRSEMNVSTLELGDSALYLCASSLSGQSYGYTFGSGTRLTVV.

This chain joins TRBV5-6 and TRBJ2-5; a weak D match, TRBD1 (6 bases). This CDR3 is 17 amino acids long. Deletions cut 0 bases from V and 3 bases from J, with 18 bases between. Germline CDR1 and CDR2: SGHDT and YYEEEE. CDR3 bases: TGTGCCAGCAGCTTGGGGGGCAGTGGGGGCTTGGAAGAGACCCAGTACTTC. Protein sequence: CASSLGGSGGLEETQYF.

The CDR3 loop is CAISERGDADTQYF. The CDR3 DNA sequence: TGTGCCATCAGTGAACGGGGGGATGCAGATACGCAGTATTTT. The chain links TRBV10-3 to TRBJ2-3; TRBD2 aligns across 7 bases. Germline CDR1 reads ENHRY; CDR2 reads SYGVKD. V lost 3 bases, J lost 4 bases, and 4 bases stayed unmatched. This CDR3 is built from 14 residues.

V gene TRBV18 combines with J gene TRBJ1-2, with D unresolved. CDR1 KGHSH and CDR2 LQKENI come from the germline V gene. The V end lost 2 bases, the J end lost 3 bases, and 13 bases lay between the germline ends. This CDR3 region has 15 residues. The CDR3 bases are TGTGCCAGCTCACCAACCCCCCTCGGGGACTATGGCTACACCTTC. It encodes CASSPTPLGDYGYTF.

The rearrangement uses TRBV7-2 and TRBJ2-3; maybe TRBD2 (6 bases). The CDR3 has 14 residues. Germline assignment: CDR1 SGHTA and CDR2 FQGNSA. V was shortened by 3 bases and J by 4 bases, with 11 bases between the two germline ends. The CDR3 sequence is CASSFIRLADTQYF. In nucleotides, the CDR3 is TGTGCCAGCAGCTTCATCCGACTAGCAGATACGCAGTATTTT.

The chain links TRBV6-5 to TRBJ2-2; the match to TRBD2 covers 11 bases. CDR1 MNHEY and CDR2 SVGAGI come from the germline V gene. CDR3 length equals 15 residues. The junction had 4 bases not matched to a gene; V was cut back by 5 bases and J by 5 bases. The CDR3 DNA is TGTGCCAGCAGTCGTCGACTAGCGGGGACCGGGGAGCTGTTTTTT. This gives the protein CASSRRLAGTGELFF.

J is TRBJ2-2 and V is TRBV6-5, with a possible D match to TRBD2 (6 bases). Germline lookup yields CDR1 MNHEY and CDR2 SVGAGI. CDR3 length equals 13 residues. The CDR3 region is CAAGLANTGELFF. CDR3 nucleotide sequence: TGTGCTGCGGGACTGGCGAACACCGGGGAGCTGTTTTTT.

The chain carries TRBV19 and TRBJ2-4, with TRBD1 matching 8 bases. Germline V gene lookup returns CDR1 LNHDA and CDR2 SQIVND (reference sequence). V shed 6 bases and J 8 bases; nucleotides not matched to a gene: 9. The CDR3 is made up of 14 amino acids. CDR3 amino acids: CASSLGTGWDIQYF. CDR3 coding DNA: TGTGCCAGTAGCCTAGGGACAGGATGGGACATTCAGTACTTC.

This clone was seen just once. The chain is built from TRBV7-8 and TRBJ1-2; 8 nucleotides match TRBD1. The length of the CDR3 is 14 residues. In germline, CDR1 is SGHVS, CDR2 FQNEAQ. With V trimmed by 5 bases and J by 2 bases, 4 bases remained unmatched. CDR3 loop: CASSPRTGNYGYTF. Written as DNA, the CDR3 is TGTGCCAGCAGCCCAAGGACAGGGAACTATGGCTACACCTTC.

The J gene is TRBJ1-1, the V gene TRBV5-1; 7 bases line up with TRBD1. The trim removed 4 bases at V and 2 bases at J, leaving 5 bases unmatched. The length of the CDR3 is 14 residues. CDR1 is SGHRS and CDR2 is YFSETQ in the germline V gene. The DNA for the CDR3 is TGCGCCAGCAGCCCACAGGGGAGAAACACTGAAGCTTTCTTT. As protein: CASSPQGRNTEAFF.

CDR3 protein: CASTTRDRGPSGANVLTF. CDR3 coding DNA: TGTGCCAGCACTACCCGGGACAGGGGACCCTCTGGGGCCAACGTCCTGACTTTC. The chain carries TRBV27 and TRBJ2-6; 10 bases agree with TRBD1. The ends lost 7 bases at V and 0 bases at J; junction bases unmatched: 9. The CDR3 is made up of 18 amino acids. Germline CDR1 MNHEY, CDR2 SMNVEV (reference sequence).